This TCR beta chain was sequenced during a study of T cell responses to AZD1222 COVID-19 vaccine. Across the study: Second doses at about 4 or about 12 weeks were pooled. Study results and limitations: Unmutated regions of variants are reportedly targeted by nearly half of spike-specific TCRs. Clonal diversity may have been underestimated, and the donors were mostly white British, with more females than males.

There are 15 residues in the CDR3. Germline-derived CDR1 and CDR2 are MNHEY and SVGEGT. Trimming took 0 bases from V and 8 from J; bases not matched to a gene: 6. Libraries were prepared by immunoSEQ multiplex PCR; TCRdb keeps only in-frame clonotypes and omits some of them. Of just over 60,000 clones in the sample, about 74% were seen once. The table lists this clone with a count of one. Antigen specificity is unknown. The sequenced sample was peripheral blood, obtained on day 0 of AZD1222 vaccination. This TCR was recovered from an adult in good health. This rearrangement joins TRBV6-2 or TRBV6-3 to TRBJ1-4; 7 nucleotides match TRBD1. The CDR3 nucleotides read TGTGCCAGCAGTTACTCGGCAGGGGGAAAGGAAAAACTGTTTTTT. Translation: CASSYSAGGKEKLFF.